This TCR beta chain was recovered during a study of T-cell memory formation after mild COVID-19 (dated by TCRdb to the early 2020s). Notes on the research overall: TCR sequence clusters from the two donors were largely donor specific. T-cell clones expanding and contracting after mild COVID-19 in a couple of donors were tracked by longitudinal TCRalpha and TCRbeta repertoire sequencing. Two young, previously healthy adult volunteers, one female and one male, were included in the cohort. What the authors observed across the whole study: From day 15 to 85, contracting clones showed balanced CD4/CD8 phenotypes, whereas a second wave of clones that expanded from day 15 to 37 leaned towards CD4+. SARS-CoV-2 specificity of the second-wave clones peaking on day 37 was not confirmed. The study included only a couple of mild cases, and larger cohorts that include severe cases with pre-infection samples were judged to be necessary. Contracting CD4+ clones were found mainly in CM and EM memory subsets, while CD8+ clones were enriched in EMRA. Some responding clones were detected in pre-infection memory, which suggested that pre-existing cross-reactive memory T cells had joined the SARS-CoV-2 response.

The CDR3 sequence holds 15 residues, the cysteine and phenylalanine included. Only the CDR3 DNA stays, 45 bases, in frame from base 1. The germline V gene (reference sequence) specifies WNHNN as CDR1 and SYGVQD as CDR2. V is pared back by 0 bases and J by 0 bases, with 5 bases lying between the germline termini. Ficoll-Paque density gradient centrifugation was the method used to isolate PBMCs. A note on this clonotype: Its antigen target is currently unknown. Per-base quality was not reported, and no clone a single base away is much larger than it.

TCRdb lists the instrument as Illumina NovaSeq 6000. TCRalpha and TCRbeta cDNA libraries were constructed by 5'RACE with constant-segment primers, with sample barcodes and unique molecular identifiers being introduced. Trizol reagent was used to extract RNA from every sample. Library amplification was performed in two PCR steps, and a second sample barcode and Illumina TruSeq adapters were introduced in the second step. Sequencing of libraries was performed on an Illumina NovaSeq with 2 x 150 bp paired-end reads. The authors' analysis ran thus. With migec v1.2.7, reads were demultiplexed and then collapsed into UMI-guided consensus sequences. Using mixcr v2.1.11, UMI consensuses were aligned to TRA and TRB V and J templates and then assembled into clonotypes. Clonotypes were classified as expanded or contracted when called significant by both edgeR and NoisET, with noise models trained on biological replicates. For edgeR calls, the thresholds were a false discovery rate-adjusted p below 0.01 and a log2 fold-change of 1. As an exploratory analysis of dynamics, max-normalized trajectories of the 1000 most abundant clonotypes were examined with PCA combined with hierarchical clustering. The CD4 or CD8 phenotype of responding clones was assigned using the separately sequenced CD4+ and CD8+ repertoires. Starting from the raw public reads, TCRdb applied fastp trimming at Q25, assembled clones with MiXCR and retained in-frame beta chains. CDR3 protein duplicates are merged, each entry listing the most common genes and DNA. Here the V and J calls rest on TCRdb's processing, not on the authors' analysis. The sample profile shows 380,000 or so distinct CDR3 sequences; around 14% of them were found once. In total, the top ten clones hold about 22% of the sample.

The sequenced material came from PBMCs or a T cell subset sorted from them (not recorded which). This clonotype was sampled from a young man who had mild COVID-19 (a few samples of this study predate the infection). The sample titles of this study are shuffled in the database, so cell type and time point are left out; the donor was told from shared clones. The rearranged chain carries TRBV10-1 and TRBJ2-2, with the D gene not confidently named. The nucleotide sequence is TGCGCCAGCAGTGAGTCAATCGCGAACACCGGGGAGCTGTTTTTT. Its translation reads: CASSESIANTGELFF.